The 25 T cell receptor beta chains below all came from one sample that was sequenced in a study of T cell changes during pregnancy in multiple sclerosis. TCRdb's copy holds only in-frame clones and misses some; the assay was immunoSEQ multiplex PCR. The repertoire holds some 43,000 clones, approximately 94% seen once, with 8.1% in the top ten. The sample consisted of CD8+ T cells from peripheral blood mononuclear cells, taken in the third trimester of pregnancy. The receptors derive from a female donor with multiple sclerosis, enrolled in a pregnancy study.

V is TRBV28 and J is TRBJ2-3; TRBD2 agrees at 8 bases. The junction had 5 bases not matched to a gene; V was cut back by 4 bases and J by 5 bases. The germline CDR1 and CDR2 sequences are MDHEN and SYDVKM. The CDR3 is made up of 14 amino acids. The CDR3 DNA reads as TGTGCCAGCAGTTGGGGACTAGGGGGAGATACGCAGTATTTT. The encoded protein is CASSWGLGGDTQYF.

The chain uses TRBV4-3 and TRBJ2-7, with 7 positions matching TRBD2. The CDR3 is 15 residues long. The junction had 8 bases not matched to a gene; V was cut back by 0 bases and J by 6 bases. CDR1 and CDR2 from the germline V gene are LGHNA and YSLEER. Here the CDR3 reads CASSQDRGGSSEQYF. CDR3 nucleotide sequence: TGCGCCAGCAGCCAAGATCGGGGCGGGAGTTCCGAGCAGTACTTC.

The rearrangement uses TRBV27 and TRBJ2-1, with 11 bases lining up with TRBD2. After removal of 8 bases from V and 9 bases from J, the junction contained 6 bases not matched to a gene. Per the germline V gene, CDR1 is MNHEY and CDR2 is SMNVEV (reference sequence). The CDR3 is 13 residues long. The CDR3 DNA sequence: TGTGCCAGCCGGGGGACTAGCGGACTTGAGCAGTTCTTC. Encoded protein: CASRGTSGLEQFF.

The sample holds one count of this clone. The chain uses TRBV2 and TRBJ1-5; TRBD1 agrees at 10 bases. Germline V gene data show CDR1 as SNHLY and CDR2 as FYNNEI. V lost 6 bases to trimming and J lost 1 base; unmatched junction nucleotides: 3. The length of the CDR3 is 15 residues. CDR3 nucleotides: TGTGCCAGCAGGGAGGGACAGGGGAGCAATCAGCCCCAGCATTTT. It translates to CASREGQGSNQPQHF.

CDR3 sequence (DNA): TGTGCCAGCAGTAGCCCGAGTCAAAGGGGATACGAGCAGTACTTC. Its protein is CASSSPSQRGYEQYF. The V and J genes are TRBV28 and TRBJ2-7; tentatively, D is TRBD1 (5 bases). V was clipped by 5 bases and J by 4 bases, with 18 bases between them. Germline V gene sequence: CDR1 MDHEN, CDR2 SYDVKM. This CDR3 is 15 amino acids long.

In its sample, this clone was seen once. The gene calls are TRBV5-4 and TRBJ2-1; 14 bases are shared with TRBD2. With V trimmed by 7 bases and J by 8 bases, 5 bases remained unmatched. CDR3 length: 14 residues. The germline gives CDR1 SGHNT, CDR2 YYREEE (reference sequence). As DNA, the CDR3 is TGTGCCAGCTCCCTGGGACTAGCGGGAGATGAGCAGTTCTTC. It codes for CASSLGLAGDEQFF.

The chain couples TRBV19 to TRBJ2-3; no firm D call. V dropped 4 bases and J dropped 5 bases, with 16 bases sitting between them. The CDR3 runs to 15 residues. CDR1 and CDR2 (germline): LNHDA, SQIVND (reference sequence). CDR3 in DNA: TGTGCCAGTAGTAGATGGGTTGGGCCCGGAGATACGCAGTATTTT. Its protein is CASSRWVGPGDTQYF.

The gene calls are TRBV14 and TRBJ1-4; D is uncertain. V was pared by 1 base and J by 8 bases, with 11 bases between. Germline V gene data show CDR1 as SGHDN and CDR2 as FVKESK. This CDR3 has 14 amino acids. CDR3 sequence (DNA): TGTGCCAGCAGCCAAGTGGAGGTCCACGAAAAACTGTTTTTT. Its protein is CASSQVEVHEKLFF.

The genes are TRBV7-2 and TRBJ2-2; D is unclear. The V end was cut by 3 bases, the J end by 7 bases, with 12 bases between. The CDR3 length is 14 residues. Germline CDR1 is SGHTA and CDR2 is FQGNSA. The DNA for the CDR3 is TGTGCCAGCAGCTTTAGCCCAAGAGGCGGGGAGCTGTTTTTT. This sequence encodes CASSFSPRGGELFF.

CDR3 DNA sequence: TGTGCCAGCAGTCCAGCGAATACCGGGACAGGGCCCTACGAGCAGTACTTC. Its protein is CASSPANTGTGPYEQYF. This chain links TRBV13 with TRBJ2-7, with TRBD1 matching over 9 bases. CDR1 and CDR2 from the germline V gene are PRHDT and FYEKMQ (reference sequence). The junction had 14 bases not matched to a gene; V was cut back by 6 bases and J by 2 bases. This CDR3 contains 17 residues.

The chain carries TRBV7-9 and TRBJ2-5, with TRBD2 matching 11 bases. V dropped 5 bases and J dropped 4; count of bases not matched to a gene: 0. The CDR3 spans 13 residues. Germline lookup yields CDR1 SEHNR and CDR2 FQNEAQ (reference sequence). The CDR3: CASSGLAGETQYF. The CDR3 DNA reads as TGTGCCAGCAGCGGACTAGCGGGAGAGACCCAGTACTTC.

The CDR3 sequence: CASSQMGRGGDTQYF. CDR3 in DNA: TGCGCCAGCAGCCAAATGGGGCGCGGGGGAGATACGCAGTATTTT. The chain carries TRBV4-3 and TRBJ2-3; 7 bases are a match to TRBD2. V lost 2 bases, J lost 5 bases, and 7 bases stayed unmatched. Germline V gene lookup returns CDR1 LGHNA and CDR2 YSLEER. This CDR3 has 15 residues.

The CDR3 DNA reads TGTGCCAGCAGCCTCGCGCTGGGCATGGGAGATACGCAGTATTTT. Its translation: CASSLALGMGDTQYF. The chain uses TRBV4-2 and TRBJ2-3; D ambiguous. The CDR3 consists of 15 residues. Germline CDR1 is LGHNA and CDR2 is YNFKEQ. Trimming took 4 bases from V and 5 from J, leaving 16 bases between them.

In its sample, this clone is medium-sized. CDR3 nucleotides: TGTGCCAGCAGCCCCCGGACAGGGATGGCTAGCGGGAGGGTCAATGAGCAGTTCTTC. Protein sequence: CASSPRTGMASGRVNEQFF. The J gene is TRBJ2-1, the V gene TRBV9; 12 bases match TRBD2. The CDR3 totals 19 residues. V gave up 4 bases and J gave up 6 bases; unmatched junction bases: 17. Germline-derived CDR1 and CDR2 are SGDLS and YYNGEE.

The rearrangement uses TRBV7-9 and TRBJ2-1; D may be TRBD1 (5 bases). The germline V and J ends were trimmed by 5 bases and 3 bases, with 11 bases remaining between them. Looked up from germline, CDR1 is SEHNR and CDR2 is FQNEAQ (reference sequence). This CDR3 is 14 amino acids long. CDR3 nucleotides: TGTGCCAGCAGCGCCCCCCAGGGCTACAATGAGCAGTTCTTC. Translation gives CASSAPQGYNEQFF. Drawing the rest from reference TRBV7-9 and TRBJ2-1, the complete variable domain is DTGVSQNPRHKITKRGQNVTFRCDPISEHNRLYWYRQTLGQGPEFLTYFQNEAQLEKSRLLSDRFSAERPKGSFSTLEIQRTEQGDSAMYLCASSAPQGYNEQFFGPGTRLTVL.

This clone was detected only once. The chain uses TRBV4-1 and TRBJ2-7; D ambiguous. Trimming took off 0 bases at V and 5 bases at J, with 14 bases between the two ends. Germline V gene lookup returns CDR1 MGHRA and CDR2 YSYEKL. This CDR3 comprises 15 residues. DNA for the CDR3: TGCGCCAGCAGCCAAGATTCAGGCATCTGGGACGAGCAGTACTTC. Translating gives CASSQDSGIWDEQYF.

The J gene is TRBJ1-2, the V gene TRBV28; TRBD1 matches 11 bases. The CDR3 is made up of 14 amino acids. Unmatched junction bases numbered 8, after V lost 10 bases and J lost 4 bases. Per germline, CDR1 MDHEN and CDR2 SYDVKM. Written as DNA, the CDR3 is TGTGCCACGGAAACCGGGACAGGGGGCTATGGCTACACCTTC. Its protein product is CATETGTGGYGYTF.

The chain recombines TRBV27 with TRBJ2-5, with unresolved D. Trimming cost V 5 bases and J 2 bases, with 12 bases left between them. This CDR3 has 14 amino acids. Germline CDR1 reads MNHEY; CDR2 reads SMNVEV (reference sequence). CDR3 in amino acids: CASSPVAVQETQYF. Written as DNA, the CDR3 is TGTGCCAGCAGTCCAGTCGCAGTACAAGAGACCCAGTACTTC.

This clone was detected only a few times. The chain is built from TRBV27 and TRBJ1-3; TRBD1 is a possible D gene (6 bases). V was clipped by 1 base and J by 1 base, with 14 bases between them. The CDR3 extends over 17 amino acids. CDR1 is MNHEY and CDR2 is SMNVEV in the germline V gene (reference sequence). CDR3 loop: CASSLCHREESGNTIYF. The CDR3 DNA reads TGTGCCAGCAGTTTATGCCACAGGGAAGAGTCTGGAAACACCATATATTTT.

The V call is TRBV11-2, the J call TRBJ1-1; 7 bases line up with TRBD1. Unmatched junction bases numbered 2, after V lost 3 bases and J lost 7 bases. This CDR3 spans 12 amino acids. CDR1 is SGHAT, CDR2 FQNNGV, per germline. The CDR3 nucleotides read TGTGCCAGCAGCTTGAGACAGGGTGAAGCTTTCTTT. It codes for CASSLRQGEAFF.

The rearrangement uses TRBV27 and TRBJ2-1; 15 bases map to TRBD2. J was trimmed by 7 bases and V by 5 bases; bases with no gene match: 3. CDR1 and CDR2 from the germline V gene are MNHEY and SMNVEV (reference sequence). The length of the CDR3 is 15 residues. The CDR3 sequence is CASSLGTSGRNEQFF. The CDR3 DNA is TGTGCCAGCAGTCTGGGGACTAGCGGGAGGAATGAGCAGTTCTTC.

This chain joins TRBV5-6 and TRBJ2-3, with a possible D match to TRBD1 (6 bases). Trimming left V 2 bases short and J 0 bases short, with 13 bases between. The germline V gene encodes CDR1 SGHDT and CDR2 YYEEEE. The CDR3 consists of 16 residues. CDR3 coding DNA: TGTGCCAGCAGCTTAGACGGGACACCCAGCACAGATACGCAGTATTTT. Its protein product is CASSLDGTPSTDTQYF. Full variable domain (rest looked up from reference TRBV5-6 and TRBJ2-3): DAGVTQSPTHLIKTRGQQVTLRCSPKSGHDTVSWYQQALGQGPQFIFQYYEEEERQRGNFPDRFSGHQFPNYSSELNVNALLLGDSALYLCASSLDGTPSTDTQYFGPGTRLTVL.

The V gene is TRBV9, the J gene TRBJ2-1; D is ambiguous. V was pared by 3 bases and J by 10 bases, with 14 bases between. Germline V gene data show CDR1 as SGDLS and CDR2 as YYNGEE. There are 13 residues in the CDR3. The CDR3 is CASSGSIGLEQFF. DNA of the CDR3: TGTGCCAGCAGCGGGAGCATTGGGTTGGAGCAGTTCTTC.

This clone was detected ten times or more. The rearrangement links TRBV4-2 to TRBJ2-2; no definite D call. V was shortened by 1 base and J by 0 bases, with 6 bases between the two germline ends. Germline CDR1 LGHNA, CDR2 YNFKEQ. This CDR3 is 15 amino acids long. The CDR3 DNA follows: TGTGCCAGCAGCCAAGGAGACTCGAACACCGGGGAGCTGTTTTTT. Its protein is CASSQGDSNTGELFF.

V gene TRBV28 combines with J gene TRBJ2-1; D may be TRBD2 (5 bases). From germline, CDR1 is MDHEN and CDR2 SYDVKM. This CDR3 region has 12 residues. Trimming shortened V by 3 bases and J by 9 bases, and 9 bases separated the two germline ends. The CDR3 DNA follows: TGTGCCAGCAGTTTTCGGACTGGTGAGCAGTTCTTC. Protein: CASSFRTGEQFF.